This T cell receptor beta chain was sequenced for a study of radiation and T cells in renal cell carcinoma. This clone was found a few times. The V end lost 3 bases, the J end lost 1 base, and 6 bases lay between the germline ends. Germline lookup yields CDR1 WNHNN and CDR2 SYGVQD (reference sequence). The CDR3 loop spans 13 amino acids. Clones were read by immunoSEQ multiplex PCR, and TCRdb kept only the in-frame ones, dropping some. The sample has tens of thousands of clones; 78% are singletons. Sample time point: baseline pretreatment blood. Treatment of the sample: 15 Gy SBRT to primary tumor, nephrectomy 4 weeks later.

The receptor was isolated from a man aged 60 to 75 with renal cell carcinoma. The gene calls are TRBV10-1 and TRBJ1-1, with D unclear. Specimen: blood, collected from a patient whose treatment included radiotherapy and nephrectomy. CDR3 sequence (DNA): TGCGCCAGCAGTGAAGCAGGGAACACTGAAGCTTTCTTT. Its translation is CASSEAGNTEAFF.